What follows describes a single T cell receptor beta chain. Its cognate antigen is unknown. Looked up from germline, CDR1 is SQVTM and CDR2 is ANQGSEA. There are 11 residues in the CDR3. Trimming cost V 6 bases and J 5 bases, with 10 bases left between them. These data come from a study of blood T cells in healthy people across ages. Study observations and caveats: Unknown CMV status may confound age-related changes in expanded clones. With naive T cell percentage, TCR beta diversity showed a strong correlation. Age brought a roughly linear fall in TCR beta diversity measured per million T cells.

Total RNA, at least 6 micrograms per sample, was extracted from PBMCs. Primed by a sample-barcoded 5' primer and a J-beta primer mix, a second PCR proceeded for 7 to 11 cycles. MiXCR, applied by TCRdb to the 5' RACE reads, yields one record per CDR3 protein. The repertoire includes 1,100,000 or so distinct CDR3 sequences, 45% of them detected once, and approximately 17% sits in the top ten. This chain connects TRBV29-1 to TRBJ2-5, with a weak D call TRBD2 (6 bases). The source is a woman aged 55-70 years in good health. The sample was blood. CDR3 in DNA: TGCAGCGTAACACGGGGGGAGACCCAGTACTTC. This gives the protein CSVTRGETQYF.